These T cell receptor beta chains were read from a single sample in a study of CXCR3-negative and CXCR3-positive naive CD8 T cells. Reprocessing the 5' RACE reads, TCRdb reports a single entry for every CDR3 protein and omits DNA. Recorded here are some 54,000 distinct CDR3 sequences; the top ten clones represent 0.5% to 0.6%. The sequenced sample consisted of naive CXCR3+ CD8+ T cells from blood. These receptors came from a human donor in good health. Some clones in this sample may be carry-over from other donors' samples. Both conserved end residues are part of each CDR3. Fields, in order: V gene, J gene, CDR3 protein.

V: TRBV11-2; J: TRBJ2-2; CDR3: CASLPRHTGELFF
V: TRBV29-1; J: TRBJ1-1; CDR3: CSVGMNTEAFF
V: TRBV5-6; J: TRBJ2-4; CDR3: CASGTGTDKNIQYF
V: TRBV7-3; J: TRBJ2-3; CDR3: CASSSGLKRDTQYF
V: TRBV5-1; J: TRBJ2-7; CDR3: CASSEAGGSYEQYF
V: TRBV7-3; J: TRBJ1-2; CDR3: CASSGGTLNYGYTF
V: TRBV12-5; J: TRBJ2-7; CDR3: CASGFSPGEQYF
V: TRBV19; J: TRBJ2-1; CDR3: CASSIGGWGYNEQFF
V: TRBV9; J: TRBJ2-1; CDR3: CASSGQGRAYNEQFF
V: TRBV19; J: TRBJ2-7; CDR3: CASSISEGRSVREQYF
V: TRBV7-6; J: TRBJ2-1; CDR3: CASSLDSDGYRNEQFF
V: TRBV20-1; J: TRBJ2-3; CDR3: CSGGLAGGPDTQYF
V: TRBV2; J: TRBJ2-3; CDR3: CASSAIERGDGTDTQYF
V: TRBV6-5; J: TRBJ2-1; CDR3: CASSYVKGGNEQFF
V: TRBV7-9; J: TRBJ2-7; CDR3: CASGGQGFDEQYF
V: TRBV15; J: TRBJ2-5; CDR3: CATSRDRGIMETQYF
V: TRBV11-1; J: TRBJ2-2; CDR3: CASSKTGNTGELFF
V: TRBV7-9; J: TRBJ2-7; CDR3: CASSLAFLDRDHEQYF
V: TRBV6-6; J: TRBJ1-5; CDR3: CASSYSNLHSDQPQHF
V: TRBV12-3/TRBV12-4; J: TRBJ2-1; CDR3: CASSLRVRGQRRSSYNEQFF
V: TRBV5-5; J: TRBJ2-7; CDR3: CASSDKSSGSYEQYF
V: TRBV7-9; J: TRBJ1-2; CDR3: CASSESGTDEIYGYTF
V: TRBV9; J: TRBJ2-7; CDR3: CASGPSGGTSYEQYF
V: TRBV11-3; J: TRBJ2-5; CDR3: CASSPGGLKTQYF
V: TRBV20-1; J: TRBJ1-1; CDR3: CSARGTNTEAFF
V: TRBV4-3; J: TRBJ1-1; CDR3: CASSQDFRAGWLGFF
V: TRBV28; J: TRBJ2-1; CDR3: CASSTVGLSYNEQFF
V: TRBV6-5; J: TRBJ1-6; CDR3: CASTEVPGYNSPLHF
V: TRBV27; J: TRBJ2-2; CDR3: CASNDRGTGELFF
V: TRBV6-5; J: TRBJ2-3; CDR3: CASSNRRGADTQYF
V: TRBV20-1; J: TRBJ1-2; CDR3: CSADRQGDDYGYTF
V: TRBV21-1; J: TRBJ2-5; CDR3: CASPGLMKQETQYF
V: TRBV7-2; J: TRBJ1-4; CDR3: CASSLSPGTLETNEKLFF
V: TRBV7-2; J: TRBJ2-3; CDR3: CASSLGWGVGTDTQYF